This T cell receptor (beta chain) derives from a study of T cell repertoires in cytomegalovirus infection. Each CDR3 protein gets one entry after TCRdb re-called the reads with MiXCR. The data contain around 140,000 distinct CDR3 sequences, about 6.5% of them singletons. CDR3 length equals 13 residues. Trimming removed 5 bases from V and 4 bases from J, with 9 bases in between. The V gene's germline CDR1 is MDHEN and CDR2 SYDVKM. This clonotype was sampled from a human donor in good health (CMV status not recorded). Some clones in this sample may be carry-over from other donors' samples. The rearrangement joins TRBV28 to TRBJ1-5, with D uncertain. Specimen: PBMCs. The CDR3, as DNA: TGTGCCAGCAGTCTACTAAGAAATCAGCCCCAGCATTTT. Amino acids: CASSLLRNQPQHF.